The rows below give T cell receptor beta chains drawn from one sample of a study of OX40 agonist ivuxolimab in advanced cancers. The data were produced by immunoSEQ multiplex PCR, yet TCRdb's version contains in-frame clones alone and is incomplete. The repertoire consists of tens of thousands of clones, with approximately 94% occurring once and the leading ten covering about 19%. This specimen consisted of CD4+ or CD8+ T cells sorted from blood, obtained in a trial of the OX40 agonist ivuxolimab. These TCRs come from an adult with an advanced solid tumor such as melanoma, head and neck, liver or kidney cancer. Each CDR3 is given with its conserved first and last residue. A D gene is named only where the DNA matches it firmly. Clone size, where shown, is once, few, many, or a class for clones that have expanded.

.,TRBV19,TRBJ1-1,.,CASSITGGGGTEAFF,TGTGCCAGTAGTATAACCGGGGGCGGGGGCACTGAAGCTTTCTTT
TRBD1,TRBV2,TRBJ1-2,.,CASSESVDLTGEEDGYTF,TGTGCCAGCAGTGAATCCGTAGACCTGACAGGGGAGGAAGATGGCTACACCTTC
.,TRBV5-6,TRBJ1-4,few,CASSLLQKNEKLFF,TGTGCCAGCAGCTTGCTACAGAAAAATGAAAAACTGTTTTTT
TRBD1,TRBV27,TRBJ1-2,.,CASSITTYGQGAIHGYTF,TGTGCCAGCAGTATAACTACCTATGGACAGGGGGCAATTCATGGCTACACCTTC
.,TRBV7-9,TRBJ2-7,once,CASSLGGFDEQYF,TGTGCCAGCAGCTTGGGGGGATTCGACGAGCAGTACTTC
.,TRBV15,TRBJ2-3,.,CATSTRGGPDTQYF,TGTGCCACCAGCACGAGGGGGGGGCCGGATACGCAGTATTTT
TRBD2,TRBV12-5,TRBJ2-7,.,CASGPGTSGRSGEQYF,TGTGCTAGTGGTCCGGGGACTAGCGGGAGGTCGGGGGAGCAGTACTTC
TRBD2,TRBV7-9,TRBJ2-5,.,CASSPTLAGVGLETQYF,TGTGCCAGCAGCCCAACACTAGCGGGAGTGGGGTTAGAGACCCAGTACTTC
TRBD2,TRBV18,TRBJ2-3,.,CASSPYGSGRRDTQYF,TGTGCCAGCTCACCATATGGTAGCGGGAGAAGAGATACGCAGTATTTT
.,TRBV9,TRBJ2-7,medium-sized,CASSVFVESEQYF,TGTGCCAGCAGCGTCTTTGTCGAAAGCGAGCAGTACTTC
.,TRBV7-2,TRBJ1-3,.,CANQGAGDSGNTIYF,TGTGCCAACCAAGGGGCAGGAGACTCTGGAAACACCATATATTTT
.,TRBV2,TRBJ2-7,.,CASSDRQDPYEQYF,TGTGCCAGCAGTGATAGGCAGGACCCCTACGAGCAGTACTTC
.,TRBV4-1,TRBJ1-2,.,CASSQDSRYGYTF,TGCGCCAGCAGCCAAGACAGCCGCTATGGCTACACCTTC
.,TRBV7-9,TRBJ1-1,.,CASSSGMYEAFF,TGTGCCAGCAGCTCCGGGATGTACGAAGCTTTCTTT
.,TRBV13,TRBJ1-1,.,CASSLFGSQGTEAFF,TGTGCCAGCAGCTTATTCGGGAGCCAGGGCACTGAAGCTTTCTTT
TRBD2,TRBV4-3,TRBJ2-1,.,CASSQGRAGGDEQFF,TGCGCCAGCAGCCAAGGGAGAGCGGGGGGCGATGAGCAGTTCTTC
TRBD2,TRBV13,TRBJ2-3,.,CASSASGTSGLDTQYF,TGTGCCAGCAGCGCATCCGGGACTAGCGGGCTAGATACGCAGTATTTT
TRBD1,TRBV6-5,TRBJ1-2,.,CASSSTGTGYGYTF,TGTGCCAGCAGTTCTACCGGGACAGGGTATGGCTACACCTTC
.,TRBV5-8,TRBJ2-7,.,CASSLPSEALGQITYEQYF,TGTGCCAGCAGCCTACCATCGGAGGCGCTCGGACAAATAACCTACGAGCAGTACTTC
TRBD1,TRBV9,TRBJ2-1,.,CASSGPGQGWIGLNEQFF,TGTGCCAGCAGCGGACCGGGACAGGGTTGGATAGGGCTCAATGAGCAGTTCTTC
TRBD2,TRBV5-1,TRBJ2-1,.,CASSLSPSGRGSYNEQFF,TGCGCCAGCAGCTTATCGCCTAGCGGGAGGGGCTCCTACAATGAGCAGTTCTTC
.,TRBV6-5,TRBJ2-7,.,CASSYGRGSVEQYF,TGTGCCAGCAGTTACGGCAGGGGCTCGGTCGAGCAGTACTTC
TRBD1,TRBV28,TRBJ2-2,.,CASSLALTGTGLNGELFF,TGTGCCAGCAGTTTAGCCCTGACCGGGACAGGGCTGAACGGGGAGCTGTTTTTT
TRBD2,TRBV9,TRBJ2-3,.,CASSASGSPTDTQYF,TGTGCCAGCAGTGCAAGCGGGAGTCCCACAGATACGCAGTATTTT
.,TRBV19,TRBJ2-5,.,CASSIVAGELGETQYF,TGTGCCAGTAGTATAGTGGCAGGGGAGTTGGGGGAGACCCAGTACTTC
.,TRBV7-9,TRBJ2-3,.,CASSEGRTDTQYF,TGTGCCAGCAGTGAGGGTCGCACAGATACGCAGTATTTT
.,TRBV7-7,TRBJ2-7,.,CASSPEFGFEQYF,TGTGCTAGCAGCCCCGAGTTCGGGTTCGAGCAGTACTTC
TRBD2,TRBV27,TRBJ2-7,.,CASSLRLAGAHEQYF,TGTGCCAGCAGCCTCCGACTAGCGGGAGCCCACGAGCAGTACTTC
.,TRBV7-2,TRBJ1-4,.,CASSLVQFGTNEKLFF,TGTGCCAGCAGCTTAGTGCAGTTCGGTACTAATGAAAAACTGTTTTTT
TRBD1,TRBV15,TRBJ2-3,.,CATSSDRVRDTQYF,TGTGCCACCAGCAGTGACAGGGTGCGGGATACGCAGTATTTT
TRBD2,TRBV5-6,TRBJ2-7,.,CASSSSSGRTYEQYF,TGTGCCAGCAGCTCTTCTAGCGGGAGAACCTACGAGCAGTACTTC
.,TRBV19,TRBJ2-7,.,CASRVTAPSYEQYF,TGTGCCAGTAGAGTCACGGCCCCATCCTACGAGCAGTACTTC
.,TRBV9,TRBJ2-2,few,CASSVSSSIHTGELFF,TGTGCCAGCAGCGTTTCGTCCAGCATCCACACCGGGGAGCTGTTTTTT
.,TRBV5-1,TRBJ2-7,.,CASSLSAAFEQYF,TGCGCCAGCAGCTTGTCGGCGGCTTTCGAGCAGTACTTC
TRBD1,TRBV10-3,TRBJ1-2,.,CAISEGGTGPSNYGYTF,TGTGCCATCAGTGAGGGAGGGACAGGACCTTCTAACTATGGCTACACCTTC
TRBD1,TRBV7-9,TRBJ1-1,.,CASSLAIGTGGRAEAFF,TGTGCCAGCAGCTTAGCGATTGGGACAGGGGGCAGGGCTGAAGCTTTCTTT
TRBD2,TRBV7-2,TRBJ2-1,.,CASSLGGLAGGFDEQFF,TGTGCCAGCAGCTTAGGAGGACTAGCGGGAGGTTTCGATGAGCAGTTCTTC